This TCR beta chain comes out of a study of T cell changes during pregnancy in multiple sclerosis. J gave up 2 bases and V 0 bases, and 12 bases lay outside the gene matches. CDR1 is MGHRA, CDR2 YSYEKL, per germline. The CDR3 has 20 residues. The assay was immunoSEQ multiplex PCR, and TCRdb's table has in-frame clones only and misses some. Altogether more than 85,000 clones are present, 94% being singletons, with the ten largest covering about 1.7%. Source: peripheral blood, taken after pregnancy. This clonotype originated in a female donor in good health, enrolled as a control in a pregnancy study. The chain links TRBV4-1 to TRBJ2-3, with 12 bases lining up with TRBD2. CDR3 sequence: CASSQDSTSGSRGNTDTQYF. In nucleotides, the CDR3 is TGCGCCAGCAGCCAAGACTCGACTAGCGGGAGTCGAGGAAACACAGATACGCAGTATTTT.